This TCR beta chain was documented in a study of T-cell reconstitution after alpha-beta-depleted transplantation in children. This clonotype appeared many times. Its antigen is not identified. Preparation of the TCRbeta library involved a method that used unique molecular identifiers. TCRdb reprocessed the PCR reads with MiXCR, giving one entry per CDR3 protein. Of 350,000 to 500,000 distinct CDR3 sequences detected, 43% appear once; the ten largest clones hold under 30%. Deletions cut 1 base from V and 6 bases from J, with 4 bases between. The CDR3 is made up of 12 amino acids. Germline lookup yields CDR1 LGHNA and CDR2 YNFKEQ. Findings and limits, study-wide: Some patients' high day-60 TCRbeta diversity was attributed to recipient cells surviving conditioning. The origin of alpha-beta T cells about two months after transplant was reportedly several hundred expanded graft clones.

The sequences come from PBMCs, collected before TCRalphabeta/CD19-depleted stem cell transplant. V is TRBV4-2 and J is TRBJ2-1; no reliable D call. The TCR originated in a girl aged 2 to 10 with aplastic anemia, due to receive a stem cell transplant. The CDR3 DNA follows: TGTGCCAGCAGCCAAGGGGCCAATGAGCAGTTCTTC. It translates to CASSQGANEQFF.